The rows below give T cell receptor beta chains drawn from one sample of a study of blood T cell repertoires in COVID-19. Only in-frame clones appear in the TCRdb table, and some are missing; sequencing was by immunoSEQ multiplex PCR. In the table there are roughly 700,000 clones, 80% to 90% of which are singletons. Sequenced material: peripheral blood. These receptors were taken from a woman aged 18-29 years with acute or convalescent COVID-19. CDR3s include the opening cysteine and the closing phenylalanine or tryptophan. D genes are given only for firm matches. Clone size, where shown, is once, few, many, or a class for clones that have expanded.

TRBV9,TRBJ1-4,-,-,CASSINPGGEGEKLFF,TGTGCCAGCAGCATCAACCCTGGGGGGGAAGGGGAAAAACTGTTTTTT
TRBV7-2,TRBJ1-1,-,-,CASSLGAGNTEAFF,TGTGCCAGCAGCTTAGGGGCCGGGAACACTGAAGCTTTCTTT
TRBV6-4,TRBJ2-6,TRBD2,-,CASSDSSGGTHVLTF,TGTGCCAGCAGTGACTCTAGCGGGGGCACTCACGTCCTGACTTTC
TRBV19,TRBJ2-7,-,-,CASSPIRSTLGQYF,TGTGCCAGTAGCCCCATAAGGAGTACCCTCGGCCAGTACTTC
TRBV7-8,TRBJ2-3,TRBD2,-,CASSPFGGGSTDTQYF,TGTGCCAGCAGCCCCTTCGGGGGGGGCTCCACAGATACGCAGTATTTT
TRBV5-5,TRBJ1-1,-,few,CASSLINTEAFF,TGTGCCAGCAGCTTGATAAACACTGAAGCTTTCTTT
TRBV25-1,TRBJ1-6,-,-,CASSAPGPGGLSPLHF,TGTGCCAGCAGTGCCCCCGGCCCGGGGGGGCTGTCACCCCTCCACTTT
TRBV5-1,TRBJ1-1,-,-,CASSSGKAVSENTEAFF,TGCGCCAGCAGCTCGGGGAAGGCGGTTAGTGAAAACACTGAAGCTTTCTTT
TRBV6-2/TRBV6-3,TRBJ2-2,-,-,CASSYWATGELFF,TGTGCCAGCAGTTATTGGGCCACCGGGGAGCTGTTTTTT
TRBV4-1,TRBJ2-7,-,many,CASSQGLVSYEQYF,TGCGCCAGCAGCCAAGGGCTAGTCTCCTACGAGCAGTACTTC
TRBV30,TRBJ1-3,-,-,CAWSHLFRSGGNSGNTIYF,TGTGCCTGGAGCCACCTTTTCAGGAGTGGGGGGAACTCTGGAAACACCATATATTTT
TRBV5-1,TRBJ2-1,-,-,CASSLSLLVDNEQFF,TGCGCCAGCAGCTTGTCCCTATTGGTGGACAATGAGCAGTTCTTC
TRBV3-1/TRBV3-2,TRBJ2-3,-,-,CASSQDGGLSSTDTQYF,TGTGCCAGCAGCCAAGATGGAGGGTTGTCTAGCACAGATACGCAGTATTTT
TRBV27,TRBJ1-2,-,-,CASRKGSEWGGYTF,TGTGCCAGCCGGAAGGGGTCGGAATGGGGTGGCTACACCTTC
TRBV2,TRBJ2-2,-,-,CASSSGTNTGELFF,TGTGCCAGCAGTTCCGGGACAAACACCGGGGAGCTGTTTTTT
TRBV11-2,TRBJ2-2,TRBD1,-,CASRTGGSGELFF,TGTGCCAGCAGAACAGGGGGGAGCGGGGAGCTGTTTTTT
TRBV7-2,TRBJ1-4,TRBD1,-,CASSLDRGREKLFF,TGTGCCAGCAGCTTAGACAGGGGGCGGGAAAAACTGTTTTTT
TRBV9,TRBJ1-2,-,few,CASSPRGGSLGGYTF,TGTGCCAGCAGCCCGAGGGGAGGGTCGCTGGGTGGCTACACCTTC
TRBV18,TRBJ2-6,-,-,CASSRPGQSLGANVLTF,TGTGCCAGCTCACGACCGGGACAATCTCTGGGGGCCAACGTCCTGACTTTC
TRBV19,TRBJ1-1,-,-,CASSMGQGIMNTEAFF,TGTGCCAGTAGTATGGGCCAGGGAATTATGAACACTGAAGCTTTCTTT
TRBV6-5,TRBJ1-1,-,-,CASSSVVGATEAFF,TGTGCCAGCAGTTCGGTGGTGGGAGCGACTGAAGCTTTCTTT
TRBV11-2,TRBJ1-1,-,-,CASSILQGYTEAFF,TGTGCCAGCAGCATCCTTCAGGGGTACACTGAAGCTTTCTTT
TRBV15,TRBJ1-6,-,-,CATSRVTAFSPLHF,TGTGCCACCAGCAGAGTGACAGCCTTTTCACCCCTCCACTTT
TRBV9,TRBJ1-1,-,-,CASSVDLSREAFF,TGTGCCAGCAGCGTAGATCTTTCGAGGGAAGCTTTCTTT
TRBV5-1,TRBJ2-3,-,-,CASSQTKTDTQYF,TGCGCCAGCAGCCAAACTAAGACAGATACGCAGTATTTT
TRBV9,TRBJ2-7,TRBD2,-,CASSVGTSGEQYF,TGTGCCAGCAGCGTAGGGACTAGCGGCGAGCAGTACTTC
TRBV5-5,TRBJ2-1,-,-,CASSLRGYNEQFF,TGTGCCAGCAGCCTCAGGGGCTACAATGAGCAGTTCTTC
TRBV5-6,TRBJ1-4,TRBD1,-,CASSFFGQANEKLFF,TGTGCCAGCAGCTTCTTCGGACAGGCAAATGAAAAACTGTTTTTT
TRBV7-2,TRBJ2-1,TRBD2,-,CASTQRGGRYNEQFF,TGTGCCAGCACCCAGCGGGGGGGTAGATACAATGAGCAGTTCTTC
TRBV12-5,TRBJ1-4,-,-,CASGFRGRKNEKLFF,TGTGCTAGTGGTTTTAGGGGTCGGAAAAATGAAAAACTGTTTTTT
TRBV5-5,TRBJ2-3,-,-,CASSKLGQLTVDTQYF,TGTGCCAGCAGCAAACTAGGACAGCTCACCGTGGATACGCAGTATTTT
TRBV30,TRBJ2-2,TRBD2,-,CAWSPRAGGHPPFSGELFF,TGTGCCTGGAGTCCCCGGGCGGGGGGTCACCCCCCATTTTCTGGGGAGCTGTTTTTT
TRBV12-5,TRBJ2-7,-,-,CASGLVTGGLWYDEQYF,TGTGCTAGTGGTTTAGTGACAGGAGGTTTGTGGTACGACGAGCAGTACTTC